This T cell receptor (beta chain) was identified in a study of prognosis after radiotherapy for stage I lung cancer. About the study: Between early 2018 and early 2019, patients with stage I non-small cell lung cancer were enrolled. Following radiotherapy, a few patients went on to present distant metastases at a median of approximately 7 months, and approximately 15 exhibited no significant progression. Among more than five patients the tumors were squamous cell carcinoma, and among over 10 they were adenocarcinoma. Study-level findings and limits: Counted unique TCR clones declined after stereotactic body radiation therapy (median about 9,700 versus 6,500).

Germline V gene data show CDR1 as SGHNT and CDR2 as YYREEE (reference sequence). The CDR3 totals 15 residues. The trim removed 3 bases at V and 5 bases at J, leaving 2 bases unmatched. This clonotype was seen at least ten times. Its antigen is unknown. Genomic DNA served as the source from which two-round multiplex PCR generated TCR beta CDR3 amplicons. Gene-specific primers for each TRBV and TRBJ gene drove first-round PCR. One entry per CDR3 protein results from TCRdb running MiXCR on the multiplex PCR reads. The sample records roughly 13,000 distinct CDR3 sequences, approximately 53% being singletons.

The source of this sequence is a donor over 45 with non-small cell lung cancer. This sample comprised PBMCs, obtained before or after stereotactic body radiation therapy (not recorded which). V is TRBV5-4 and J is TRBJ2-2, with 12 nucleotides matching TRBD1. The CDR3 nucleotides read TGTGCCAGCAGCTGGGACAGGGGGCTTACCGGGGAGCTGTTTTTT. This codes for CASSWDRGLTGELFF.